This T cell receptor (beta chain) was identified in a study of shared clonotypes between healthy human individuals (TCRdb year 2020). The study in broad terms: Two women and a few men aged 18 to 49 years were included in the cohort. For each donor, three plates each were used for CD4 naive and CD4 memory, two plates were used for CD8 naive, and one plate was used for CD8 memory. To estimate repertoire size and how much clonotype sharing occurs between individuals, the study deeply sequenced the blood TCR repertoires of several healthy adults. Libraries were prepared and TCR repertoires were sequenced by different laboratories using diverse techniques, in order to increase sequencing depth and limit assay-specific biases. Leukapheresis yielded between about 0.9 and 9.5 billion PBMCs per donor.

Turning to this clone: There is no known antigen for this receptor. The input lacks base qualities; no much larger clone sits a single base away.

Using the deep immunoSEQ assay, multiplex PCR amplified TCR CDR3 regions from genomic DNA. For each cell subset, the extracted genomic DNA was distributed evenly across all wells of several immunoSEQ 96-well plates, and each plate served as one replicate. Each replicate PCR for sorted subsets received about 210 ng genomic DNA, equal to about 30,000 T cell genomes. Purified libraries were quantified with a Qubit 3.0 fluorometer, sized on a Bioanalyzer 2100, and re-quantified with the KAPA Library Quantification kit. Every immunoSEQ 96-well plate was sequenced on a dedicated single-read 150-cycle Illumina NextSeq 550 flow cell. The authors' pipeline ran thus. Because the immunoSEQ output included only junctional sequences and no quality scores, the filtering could not be the same as the filtering used for full-length reads. Sequences were annotated with PyIR, a Python wrapper for IgBLAST v1.9, and V/J genes and CDR3 were assigned using IMGT germline references. Reads were filtered out if the reads had weak V/J assignments (E-value above 1e-6), no CDR3, stop codons, out-of-frame junctions, or ambiguous translated residues. A V3J clonotype was defined by an identical inferred V gene, J gene, and CDR3 amino acid sequence. Percentage overlap between repertoires was computed as shared unique clonotypes divided by the size of the smaller repertoire. Richness of each repertoire was evaluated using RTK rarefaction, the Chao1 estimator, and Recon v2.1 estimates of unobserved clonotypes. Generation probabilities for all TCRbeta clonotypes obtained by the gDNA method from four donors were computed using OLGA. TCRdb stores this immuneACCESS table with in-frame sequences only. Part of the clones is absent; in the studies checked, under half of the shortfall reflects unresolved V genes, and no reason is known for the rest. Clonal size and the V and J genes are those of that table, whereas D and trimming came from the DNA. For this sample there are fewer than 1.8 million clones; just under 99% appear just once. The ten largest clones add up to around 0.38% of the sample.

Trimming removed 5 bases from V and 8 bases from J; the gene matches leave 12 bases unexplained. The germline V gene (reference sequence) specifies LNHDA as CDR1 and SQIVND as CDR2. From the cysteine up to the phenylalanine, the CDR3 has a length of 16 residues. Kept here is only the CDR3 DNA, which spans 48 bases and is read in frame from base 1. Healthy HIV-negative adults with no recently reported acute infections or vaccinations were included as donors. Every donor was a Caucasian adult residing in Nashville, Tennessee, USA. CD4+ T cells were enriched by magnetic negative selection, after which naive cells were positively selected on CD45RA and the negative fraction was taken as the memory subset. Blood was collected by leukapheresis, and PBMCs were isolated by Ficoll-Histopaque density gradient centrifugation and then cryopreserved in liquid nitrogen vapor phase. Purity and quantity of every magnetically sorted T cell population were checked by analytical flow cytometry. Each sorted fraction had its genomic DNA isolated and then quantified by UV absorbance on a Nanodrop 2000c.

General conclusions and limits of the study: Naive subsets generally had larger estimated clonotype richness than memory subsets. Sharing across a few donors was observed for around 4.8% of naive CD4, under 4% of naive CD8, 2% to 2.5% of memory CD4, and about 0.4% of memory CD8 clonotypes. Only blood was sampled, and tissue TCR repertoires likely differ from those in blood. The genetic and exposure-history diversity represented was limited by the small number of donors. Rarefaction of sorted-subset datasets indicated incomplete sequencing despite the large sequencing depth. Clonotypes shared by all four sorted-subset donors showed higher generation probabilities than non-shared clonotypes. Pairwise subsampling indicated that sequencing depth was expected to affect the degree of clonotype sharing among donors.

This TCR derives from a young man in good health. The receptor chain draws on TRBV19 and TRBJ2-1; a stretch of 10 junction bases matches TRBD2. The material sequenced was naive CD4+ T cells sorted from blood. The cell subset or site label corresponds to: CD45RA+ positively selected. The encoded CDR3 is CASSRSAGGFWDEQFF. The bases read TGTGCCAGTAGTCGGTCAGCGGGAGGGTTTTGGGATGAGCAGTTCTTC. The reference TRBV19 and TRBJ2-1 proteins fill in what lies around the CDR3, so the full variable domain reads DGGITQSPKYLFRKEGQNVTLSCEQNLNHDAMYWYRQDPGQGLRLIYYSQIVNDFQKGDIAEGYSVSREKKESFPLTVTSAQKNPTAFYLCASSRSAGGFWDEQFFGPGTRLTVL.